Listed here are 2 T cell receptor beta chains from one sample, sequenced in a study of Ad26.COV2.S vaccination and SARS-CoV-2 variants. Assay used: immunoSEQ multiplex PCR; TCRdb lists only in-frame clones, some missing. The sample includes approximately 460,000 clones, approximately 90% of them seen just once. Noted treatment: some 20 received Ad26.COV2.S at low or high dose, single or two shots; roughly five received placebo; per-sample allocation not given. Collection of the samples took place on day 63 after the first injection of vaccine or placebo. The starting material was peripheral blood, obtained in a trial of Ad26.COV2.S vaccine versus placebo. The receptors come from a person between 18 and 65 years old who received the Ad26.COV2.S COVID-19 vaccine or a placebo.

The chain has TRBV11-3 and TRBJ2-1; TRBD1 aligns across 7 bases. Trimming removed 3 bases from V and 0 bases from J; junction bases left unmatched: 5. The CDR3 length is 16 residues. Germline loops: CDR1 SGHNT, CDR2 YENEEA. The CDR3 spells CASSFDGQVSYNEQFF. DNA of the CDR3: TGTGCCAGCAGCTTCGATGGACAGGTCTCCTACAATGAGCAGTTCTTC.

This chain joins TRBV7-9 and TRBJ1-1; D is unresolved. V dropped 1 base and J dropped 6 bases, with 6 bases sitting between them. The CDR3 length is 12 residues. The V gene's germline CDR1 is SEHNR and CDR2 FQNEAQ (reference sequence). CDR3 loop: CASSLVSPEAFF. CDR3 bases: TGTGCCAGCAGCTTAGTGTCCCCTGAAGCTTTCTTT.